This record concerns one T cell receptor beta chain sequence. This sample stems from a study of blood T cell repertoires in COVID-19. About the research overall: From the United States, Italy and Spain came samples of acute and convalescent COVID-19. T cells, B-cell-depleted T cells, or PBMCs provided the cDNA or gDNA that served as material.

The CDR3 totals 13 residues. V lost 3 bases, J lost 3 bases, and 7 bases lay in between. The germline CDR1 and CDR2 sequences are KGHSH and LQKENI. Authors' data handling: Estimated nucleated cell counts came from reference gene primer amplification. The method was immunoSEQ multiplex PCR; TCRdb's version includes in-frame clones alone and lacks a portion of them. D and trimming were read from the DNA, whereas the V and J calls and clone size are those reported in that table. The data contain about 180,000 clones, roughly 90% of them singletons. The chain couples TRBV18 to TRBJ2-3; D is unclear. Specimen: peripheral blood. This receptor was identified in a woman aged 45-65 years with acute or convalescent COVID-19. The CDR3 DNA reads as TGTGCCAGCTCACCGGCAGGAACAGATACGCAGTATTTT. Translation: CASSPAGTDTQYF.